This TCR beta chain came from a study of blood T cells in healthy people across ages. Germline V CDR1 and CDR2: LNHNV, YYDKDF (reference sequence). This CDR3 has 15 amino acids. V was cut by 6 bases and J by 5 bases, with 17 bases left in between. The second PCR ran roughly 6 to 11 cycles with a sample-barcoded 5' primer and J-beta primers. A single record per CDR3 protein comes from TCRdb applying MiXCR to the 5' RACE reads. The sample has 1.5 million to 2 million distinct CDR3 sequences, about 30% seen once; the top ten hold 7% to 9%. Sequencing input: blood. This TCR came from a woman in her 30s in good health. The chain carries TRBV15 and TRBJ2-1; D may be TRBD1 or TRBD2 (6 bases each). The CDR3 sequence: CATSSPGEVDNEQFF. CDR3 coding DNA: TGTGCCACCAGTTCCCCAGGGGAGGTCGACAATGAGCAGTTCTTC.